A selection of T cell receptor beta chains follows, all from one sample in a study of cytomegalovirus exposure and HLA in healthy donors. Profiled with immunoSEQ multiplex PCR; TCRdb holds only in-frame clones, not every one. The table has approximately 100,000 clones, 79% seen once. The sequencing sample was made of PBMCs. These receptor sequences come from a female donor in good health and CMV-seropositive. Both conserved end residues are part of each CDR3. D genes are given only for firm matches. Clone size, where shown, is once, few, many, or a class for clones that have expanded.

DNA: TGTGCCAGCTCACCCGGGCGCGGGCAAGAGACCCAGTACTTC
CDR3: CASSPGRGQETQYF
size: .
V: TRBV18
J: TRBJ2-5
D: .

DNA: TGCGCCAGCATAAGCGGGTTTGGAACTGAAGCTTTCTTT
CDR3: CASISGFGTEAFF
size: .
V: TRBV5-1
J: TRBJ1-1
D: .

DNA: TGTGCCAGCAGCCGTACAGGGGATGGCTACACCTTC
CDR3: CASSRTGDGYTF
size: .
V: TRBV7-9
J: TRBJ1-2
D: TRBD1

DNA: TGTGCCAGCAGCTCCCGTCGGGCGACTAGCGGGGGGAGGGGCACAGATACGCAGTATTTT
CDR3: CASSSRRATSGGRGTDTQYF
size: .
V: TRBV7-8
J: TRBJ2-3
D: TRBD2

DNA: TGTGCCAGCAGCGTCGACCTTCGGACTAGCGGAGATACGCAGTATTTT
CDR3: CASSVDLRTSGDTQYF
size: once
V: TRBV9
J: TRBJ2-3
D: TRBD2

DNA: TGCGCCAGCAGCTTGGAGCGGGGGGCCCTCACAGATACGCAGTATTTT
CDR3: CASSLERGALTDTQYF
size: .
V: TRBV5-1
J: TRBJ2-3
D: TRBD2

DNA: TGCGCCAGCAGCCAAGGGTTAGCTGGGGCGAGGAACGAGCAGTACTTC
CDR3: CASSQGLAGARNEQYF
size: .
V: TRBV4-1
J: TRBJ2-7
D: .

DNA: TGTGCCAGCAGCCCCCGGGACAAGCCGCCTTACTACGAGCAGTACTTC
CDR3: CASSPRDKPPYYEQYF
size: .
V: TRBV9
J: TRBJ2-7
D: .

DNA: TGTGCCAGCAGTGGACAGGGCTCTGGAAACACCATATATTTT
CDR3: CASSGQGSGNTIYF
size: .
V: TRBV6-5
J: TRBJ1-3
D: TRBD1

DNA: TGTGCCAGCAGTTACTCCCGGGGAGGAGATACGCAGTATTTT
CDR3: CASSYSRGGDTQYF
size: .
V: TRBV6-5
J: TRBJ2-3
D: .

DNA: TGTGCCAGCAGCTCCAACCATGGCGCTTTCTTT
CDR3: CASSSNHGAFF
size: .
V: TRBV7-2
J: TRBJ1-1
D: .

DNA: TGCAGCGTTGAAGCGGGACTAGCAATCGGGTCTACAGATACGCAGTATTTT
CDR3: CSVEAGLAIGSTDTQYF
size: .
V: TRBV29-1
J: TRBJ2-3
D: TRBD2

DNA: TGCAGCGTTGAAGGGGCAGCAGGGTTCGGAAACATTCAGTACTTC
CDR3: CSVEGAAGFGNIQYF
size: .
V: TRBV29-1
J: TRBJ2-4
D: .

DNA: TGTGCCACCAGCATAGCGGGTGAGTCCTACAATGAGCAGTTCTTC
CDR3: CATSIAGESYNEQFF
size: .
V: TRBV15
J: TRBJ2-1
D: TRBD2

DNA: TGTGCCAGTAATCAGCAGGGGCCCTACAATGAGCAGTTCTTC
CDR3: CASNQQGPYNEQFF
size: few
V: TRBV19
J: TRBJ2-1
D: .

DNA: TGTGCCAGCCCGCGTAGCGGTTATCCAGATACGCAGTATTTT
CDR3: CASPRSGYPDTQYF
size: .
V: TRBV2
J: TRBJ2-3
D: .

DNA: TGTGCCAGCAGTTTCGGACTAGCGGGGTCCCCCCACGAGCAGTACTTC
CDR3: CASSFGLAGSPHEQYF
size: .
V: TRBV7-9
J: TRBJ2-7
D: TRBD2

DNA: TGTGCCAGCAGCCGACGGGTGCATGAGCAGTTCTTC
CDR3: CASSRRVHEQFF
size: few
V: TRBV6-6
J: TRBJ2-1
D: .

DNA: TGTGCCAGCAGCCTAGTGCGGCTAGCGGGGGGCCAAGAGACCCAGTACTTC
CDR3: CASSLVRLAGGQETQYF
size: .
V: TRBV7-6
J: TRBJ2-5
D: TRBD2

DNA: TGTGCCAGCAGCGTAGACAGCAGGGCCCGGAACACTGAAGCTTTCTTT
CDR3: CASSVDSRARNTEAFF
size: .
V: TRBV2
J: TRBJ1-1
D: .

DNA: TGTGCCAGCAGCGAAACGGGACTGCCCCTCTACGAGCAGTACTTC
CDR3: CASSETGLPLYEQYF
size: .
V: TRBV7-2
J: TRBJ2-7
D: .

DNA: TGTGCCAGCAGTATCCACTGGGCGGGGGGGCCATACGAGCAGTACTTC
CDR3: CASSIHWAGGPYEQYF
size: .
V: TRBV2
J: TRBJ2-7
D: TRBD2

DNA: TGTGCCAGCAGTGCCTCAACAGGGGGCGCGGGCACCGGGGAGCTGTTTTTT
CDR3: CASSASTGGAGTGELFF
size: .
V: TRBV6-1
J: TRBJ2-2
D: TRBD1